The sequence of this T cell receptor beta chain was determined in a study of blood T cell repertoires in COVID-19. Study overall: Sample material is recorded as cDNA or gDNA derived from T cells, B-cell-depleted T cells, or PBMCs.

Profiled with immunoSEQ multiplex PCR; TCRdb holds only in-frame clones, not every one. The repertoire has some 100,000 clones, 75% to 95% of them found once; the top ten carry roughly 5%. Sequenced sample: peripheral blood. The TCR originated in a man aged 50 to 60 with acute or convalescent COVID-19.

This CDR3 reads CASSNNRGTEAFF. DNA for the CDR3: TGTGCCAGCAGCAATAACAGGGGCACTGAAGCTTTCTTT. This chain uses TRBV12-3 or TRBV12-4 with TRBJ1-1; 7 positions agree with TRBD1. V lost 6 bases to trimming and J lost 4 bases; unmatched junction nucleotides: 5. CDR3 length equals 13 residues.